These T cell receptor beta chains were read from a single sample in a study of shared clonotypes between healthy human individuals. TCRdb keeps only in-frame clones here, not all; method: immunoSEQ multiplex PCR. The sample has around 510,000 clones, more than 95% seen once. The sample comprised naive CD4+ T cells sorted from blood. The receptors come from a woman aged 30 to 39 in good health. Each CDR3 is given with its conserved first and last residue. Each record gives: CDR3 protein, CDR3 DNA, J gene, clone size, D gene, V gene. The D gene is left open where the match is weak. Clone size is given for some rows only: seen once, a few or many times, or a class if the clone is expanded.

CDR3 protein: CASSGGLAGGLEQFF
CDR3 DNA: TGTGCCAGCAGCGGAGGACTAGCGGGAGGCCTTGAGCAGTTCTTC
J gene: TRBJ2-1
clone size: .
D gene: TRBD2
V gene: TRBV7-8

CDR3 protein: CASSHSRRGGEKLFF
CDR3 DNA: TGTGCCAGCAGTCATTCCCGAAGGGGCGGGGAAAAACTGTTTTTT
J gene: TRBJ1-4
clone size: .
D gene: .
V gene: TRBV28

CDR3 protein: CASSASTSGIYNEQFF
CDR3 DNA: TGCGCCAGCAGCGCATCGACTAGCGGAATTTACAATGAGCAGTTCTTC
J gene: TRBJ2-1
clone size: .
D gene: TRBD2
V gene: TRBV5-1

CDR3 protein: CASSPLGGRETQYF
CDR3 DNA: TGTGCCAGCAGCCCCCTTGGGGGGCGAGAGACCCAGTACTTC
J gene: TRBJ2-5
clone size: .
D gene: .
V gene: TRBV7-6

CDR3 protein: CASSFGQGLGQPQHF
CDR3 DNA: TGTGCCAGCAGCTTCGGACAGGGTCTTGGACAGCCCCAGCATTTT
J gene: TRBJ1-5
clone size: .
D gene: TRBD1
V gene: TRBV11-2

CDR3 protein: CASSLRIGLDYEQYF
CDR3 DNA: TGTGCCAGCAGCTTAAGGATCGGGCTGGACTACGAGCAGTACTTC
J gene: TRBJ2-7
clone size: .
D gene: .
V gene: TRBV11-2

CDR3 protein: CASSLDLASINSGANVLTF
CDR3 DNA: TGCGCCAGCAGCTTGGATCTGGCCAGTATAAACTCTGGGGCCAACGTCCTGACTTTC
J gene: TRBJ2-6
clone size: .
D gene: .
V gene: TRBV5-1

CDR3 protein: CASSPSGSRYEQYF
CDR3 DNA: TGTGCCAGCAGTCCTAGCGGGAGTCGCTACGAGCAGTACTTC
J gene: TRBJ2-7
clone size: .
D gene: TRBD2
V gene: TRBV28

CDR3 protein: CASSSPGQLYEQYF
CDR3 DNA: TGCGCCAGCAGCTCACCGGGACAGCTCTACGAGCAGTACTTC
J gene: TRBJ2-7
clone size: .
D gene: TRBD1
V gene: TRBV5-1

CDR3 protein: CASASGTGTYNEQFF
CDR3 DNA: TGTGCCAGCGCGTCCGGGACAGGTACCTACAATGAGCAGTTCTTC
J gene: TRBJ2-1
clone size: once
D gene: TRBD1
V gene: TRBV11-2

CDR3 protein: CASSSQLAGGTDTQYF
CDR3 DNA: TGTGCCAGCAGTTCCCAACTAGCGGGGGGCACAGATACGCAGTATTTT
J gene: TRBJ2-3
clone size: once
D gene: TRBD2
V gene: TRBV28

CDR3 protein: CAINPGQGIPSHEQYF
CDR3 DNA: TGTGCCATCAATCCGGGACAGGGGATTCCATCCCACGAGCAGTACTTC
J gene: TRBJ2-7
clone size: once
D gene: TRBD1
V gene: TRBV10-3

CDR3 protein: CASSLLILSSGNTIYF
CDR3 DNA: TGTGCCAGCAGCTTGTTGATTCTCTCCTCTGGAAACACCATATATTTT
J gene: TRBJ1-3
clone size: .
D gene: .
V gene: TRBV5-6

CDR3 protein: CASSLKTVGTEAFF
CDR3 DNA: TGCGCCAGCAGCTTGAAGACGGTCGGTACTGAAGCTTTCTTT
J gene: TRBJ1-1
clone size: .
D gene: .
V gene: TRBV5-1

CDR3 protein: CASSLNSGNTIYF
CDR3 DNA: TGTGCCAGCAGCTTGAATTCTGGAAACACCATATATTTT
J gene: TRBJ1-3
clone size: .
D gene: .
V gene: TRBV5-4

CDR3 protein: CSVGLAGVSEQFF
CDR3 DNA: TGCAGCGTAGGACTAGCGGGAGTAAGTGAGCAGTTCTTC
J gene: TRBJ2-1
clone size: .
D gene: TRBD2
V gene: TRBV29-1

CDR3 protein: CAIQGGGAPSGANVLTF
CDR3 DNA: TGTGCCATCCAAGGTGGGGGCGCTCCCTCTGGGGCCAACGTCCTGACTTTC
J gene: TRBJ2-6
clone size: .
D gene: .
V gene: TRBV28

CDR3 protein: CAMSLQGAPTDTQYF
CDR3 DNA: TGTGCCATGTCATTACAGGGGGCGCCCACAGATACGCAGTATTTT
J gene: TRBJ2-3
clone size: .
D gene: TRBD1
V gene: TRBV2

CDR3 protein: CASRQAGVSYEQYF
CDR3 DNA: TGTGCCAGCAGACAAGCGGGAGTGTCCTACGAGCAGTACTTC
J gene: TRBJ2-7
clone size: .
D gene: TRBD2
V gene: TRBV28

CDR3 protein: CASSFVSLVGEPDGYTF
CDR3 DNA: TGCGCCAGCAGCTTCGTTTCGCTGGTCGGGGAACCGGATGGCTACACCTTC
J gene: TRBJ1-2
clone size: .
D gene: .
V gene: TRBV5-1

CDR3 protein: CASNEQTHHNEQFF
CDR3 DNA: TGTGCCAGCAACGAACAGACGCACCACAATGAGCAGTTCTTC
J gene: TRBJ2-1
clone size: .
D gene: .
V gene: TRBV6-1

CDR3 protein: CASSMYSGRKVYEQYF
CDR3 DNA: TGTGCCAGCAGCATGTACAGCGGGAGGAAGGTTTACGAGCAGTACTTC
J gene: TRBJ2-7
clone size: .
D gene: TRBD2
V gene: TRBV7-3

CDR3 protein: CASSPFQGLAGETQYF
CDR3 DNA: TGTGCCAGCAGCCCGTTCCAGGGACTAGCGGGAGAGACCCAGTACTTC
J gene: TRBJ2-5
clone size: .
D gene: TRBD2
V gene: TRBV5-4

CDR3 protein: CASSPHHSGANVLTF
CDR3 DNA: TGTGCCAGCAGCCCACACCACTCTGGGGCCAACGTCCTGACTTTC
J gene: TRBJ2-6
clone size: .
D gene: .
V gene: TRBV5-4

CDR3 protein: CASSQLRGVWFGEQFF
CDR3 DNA: TGCGCCAGCAGCCAGTTAAGGGGGGTTTGGTTCGGTGAGCAGTTCTTC
J gene: TRBJ2-1
clone size: .
D gene: .
V gene: TRBV4-1

CDR3 protein: CASSYSGNSGNTIYF
CDR3 DNA: TGCGCCAGCAGTTATTCAGGGAACTCTGGAAACACCATATATTTT
J gene: TRBJ1-3
clone size: .
D gene: .
V gene: TRBV10-2

CDR3 protein: CAIQDGTGASYEQYF
CDR3 DNA: TGTGCCATCCAAGATGGGACAGGGGCCTCCTACGAGCAGTACTTC
J gene: TRBJ2-7
clone size: .
D gene: TRBD1
V gene: TRBV28

CDR3 protein: CASSWWGEGYEQYF
CDR3 DNA: TGTGCCAGCAGCTGGTGGGGTGAGGGGTACGAGCAGTACTTC
J gene: TRBJ2-7
clone size: .
D gene: .
V gene: TRBV13

CDR3 protein: CASHTYSSGNTIYF
CDR3 DNA: TGTGCCAGCCACACTTACAGCTCTGGAAACACCATATATTTT
J gene: TRBJ1-3
clone size: .
D gene: .
V gene: TRBV6-6

CDR3 protein: CAWSTPVGGQYF
CDR3 DNA: TGTGCCTGGAGTACCCCGGTGGGGGGGCAGTACTTC
J gene: TRBJ2-7
clone size: .
D gene: .
V gene: TRBV30

CDR3 protein: CSVAWGYGYTF
CDR3 DNA: TGCAGCGTTGCATGGGGCTATGGCTACACCTTC
J gene: TRBJ1-2
clone size: once
D gene: .
V gene: TRBV29-1

CDR3 protein: CASSVPGSGSETQYF
CDR3 DNA: TGTGCCAGTAGCGTCCCCGGGAGCGGGAGTGAGACCCAGTACTTC
J gene: TRBJ2-5
clone size: .
D gene: TRBD2
V gene: TRBV19

CDR3 protein: CSAPVTESWYGYTF
CDR3 DNA: TGCAGCGCTCCAGTGACAGAGTCCTGGTATGGCTACACCTTC
J gene: TRBJ1-2
clone size: once
D gene: .
V gene: TRBV29-1

CDR3 protein: CASSLAPISGAPYNEQFF
CDR3 DNA: TGTGCCAGCAGCTTAGCTCCCATTAGCGGGGCCCCCTACAATGAGCAGTTCTTC
J gene: TRBJ2-1
clone size: .
D gene: TRBD2
V gene: TRBV11-3

CDR3 protein: CASTTPDSLTKNIQYF
CDR3 DNA: TGTGCCAGCACCACCCCAGACTCCTTAACCAAAAACATTCAGTACTTC
J gene: TRBJ2-4
clone size: .
D gene: .
V gene: TRBV5-6

CDR3 protein: CASSTLMGNYGYTF
CDR3 DNA: TGTGCCAGTAGTACCCTCATGGGGAACTATGGCTACACCTTC
J gene: TRBJ1-2
clone size: .
D gene: .
V gene: TRBV19

CDR3 protein: CASSLSSGSYNEQFF
CDR3 DNA: TGCGCCAGCAGCTTGAGTAGCGGGAGCTACAATGAGCAGTTCTTC
J gene: TRBJ2-1
clone size: .
D gene: TRBD2
V gene: TRBV5-1

CDR3 protein: CASSYALWEVPHEQYF
CDR3 DNA: TGTGCCAGCAGCTACGCTCTCTGGGAGGTCCCCCACGAGCAGTACTTC
J gene: TRBJ2-7
clone size: few
D gene: .
V gene: TRBV7-9

CDR3 protein: CASSLVDRDSYEQYF
CDR3 DNA: TGTGCCAGCAGCTTAGTAGATAGGGACTCCTACGAGCAGTACTTC
J gene: TRBJ2-7
clone size: .
D gene: .
V gene: TRBV5-6

CDR3 protein: CASSKVPGTGSYEQYF
CDR3 DNA: TGCGCCAGCAGCAAAGTACCCGGGACAGGGTCCTACGAGCAGTACTTC
J gene: TRBJ2-7
clone size: .
D gene: TRBD1
V gene: TRBV5-1

CDR3 protein: CASRSQGGDYGYTF
CDR3 DNA: TGTGCCAGCAGATCACAGGGGGGAGACTATGGCTACACCTTC
J gene: TRBJ1-2
clone size: .
D gene: TRBD1
V gene: TRBV28

CDR3 protein: CASSQVQGALRVSDTEAFF
CDR3 DNA: TGCGCCAGCAGCCAAGTACAGGGGGCGTTGAGGGTCTCGGACACTGAAGCTTTCTTT
J gene: TRBJ1-1
clone size: .
D gene: TRBD1
V gene: TRBV5-1

CDR3 protein: CASSLRVGRKNTEAFF
CDR3 DNA: TGTGCCAGCAGCCTCAGGGTGGGACGGAAGAACACTGAAGCTTTCTTT
J gene: TRBJ1-1
clone size: .
D gene: .
V gene: TRBV4-2

CDR3 protein: CASNPYFDNYGYTF
CDR3 DNA: TGTGCCAGCAACCCATATTTCGATAACTATGGCTACACCTTC
J gene: TRBJ1-2
clone size: .
D gene: .
V gene: TRBV28

CDR3 protein: CASSLAGSSYEQYF
CDR3 DNA: TGTGCCAGCAGCTTAGCTGGCAGCTCCTACGAGCAGTACTTC
J gene: TRBJ2-7
clone size: .
D gene: .
V gene: TRBV7-6

CDR3 protein: CASSDGTSGRVGGELFF
CDR3 DNA: TGCGCCAGCAGCGACGGGACTAGCGGGAGGGTTGGCGGGGAGCTGTTTTTT
J gene: TRBJ2-2
clone size: .
D gene: TRBD2
V gene: TRBV10-1

CDR3 protein: CASSPGSRDRGIDEQFF
CDR3 DNA: TGTGCCAGTAGCCCGGGATCCCGGGACAGGGGAATCGATGAGCAGTTCTTC
J gene: TRBJ2-1
clone size: .
D gene: TRBD1
V gene: TRBV19

CDR3 protein: CAPPRGGGPPWQYF
CDR3 DNA: TGTGCCCCCCCCCGAGGCGGAGGACCCCCTTGGCAGTACTTC
J gene: TRBJ2-7
clone size: .
D gene: .
V gene: TRBV6-4

CDR3 protein: CASAYSGEQYF
CDR3 DNA: TGTGCTAGTGCTTACAGTGGCGAGCAGTACTTC
J gene: TRBJ2-7
clone size: .
D gene: .
V gene: TRBV12-5

CDR3 protein: CASSLGTGGNPYEQYF
CDR3 DNA: TGTGCCAGCAGCTTAGGGACAGGGGGCAATCCCTACGAGCAGTACTTC
J gene: TRBJ2-7
clone size: .
D gene: TRBD1
V gene: TRBV7-8

CDR3 protein: CASSLQTDEKLFF
CDR3 DNA: TGTGCCAGCAGCCTACAGACTGATGAAAAACTGTTTTTT
J gene: TRBJ1-4
clone size: .
D gene: .
V gene: TRBV5-4

CDR3 protein: CASSAQGALADTQYF
CDR3 DNA: TGTGCCAGCAGCGCACAGGGAGCCCTCGCAGATACGCAGTATTTT
J gene: TRBJ2-3
clone size: .
D gene: .
V gene: TRBV6-5

CDR3 protein: CATKSAGGLETQYF
CDR3 DNA: TGTGCCACTAAATCCGCGGGAGGGCTAGAGACCCAGTACTTC
J gene: TRBJ2-5
clone size: .
D gene: TRBD2
V gene: TRBV28